This T cell receptor beta chain was sequenced in a study of cytotoxic CD8 clonotypes in ibrutinib-treated CLL. Overall study: A median approximately 12 months of treatment, range 6 to 36, preceded the collection of response samples. Points from the study as a whole: In comparison with age-matched healthy donors, baseline clonality was higher and tracked circulating CD8+ T-cell counts.

Note on this clone: Antigen: not known.

Clones were sequenced by immunoSEQ multiplex PCR, and TCRdb holds only the in-frame ones, with some missing. The sample gives about 200,000 clones, approximately 79% of which show up once; 11% is in the top ten. V shed 7 bases, J shed 7 bases, and the junction held 7 bases outside the gene matches. This CDR3 has 12 amino acids. CDR1 and CDR2 (germline): MNHNS, SASEGT. Sequenced material: PBMCs, taken after 12 months of ibrutinib treatment. This clonotype was sampled from a human donor with chronic lymphocytic leukemia. The chain links TRBV6-1 to TRBJ2-7; 7 bases fit TRBD2. CDR3 nucleotide sequence: TGTGCCAGCACTGAGGCGGGGGAAGAGCAGTACTTC. As protein: CASTEAGEEQYF.